A selection of T cell receptor beta chains follows, all from one sample in a study of regulatory T cells in long-lasting Graves disease. Using its own MiXCR run on the multiplex PCR reads, TCRdb lists one record per CDR3 protein. The sample consists of 620,000 or so distinct CDR3 sequences, roughly 15% of them appearing once. This sample also belongs to another study, concerning T cells in Graves' hyperthyroidism and ophthalmopathy.

Sequencing used peripheral blood mononuclear cells (PBMCs), obtained at new diagnosis, from a patient treated with antithyroid drugs. The source of these receptors is a woman aged 25-40 years with Graves disease. The CDR3 runs from the conserved cysteine through the conserved F or W. D genes are given only for firm matches. Clone size is given for some rows only: seen once, a few or many times, or a class if the clone is expanded.

CDR3 | DNA | size | J | D | V
CASSSSLIGPYEQYF | TGTGCCAGCAGCTCCTCGTTGATTGGCCCCTACGAGCAGTACTTC | many | TRBJ2-7 | - | TRBV6-5
CAWSVGAGLPNGYTF | TGTGCCTGGAGTGTAGGGGCAGGCCTACCCAATGGCTACACCTTC | - | TRBJ1-2 | - | TRBV30
CASSLRLGDILTGELFF | TGTGCCAGCAGCCTTCGCTTAGGGGATATCCTCACCGGGGAGCTGTTTTTT | - | TRBJ2-2 | - | TRBV14
CASSPPRTRMNTGELFF | TGTGCCAGCTCACCACCGAGAACGAGAATGAACACCGGGGAGCTGTTTTTT | - | TRBJ2-2 | - | TRBV18
CASSLGRGQGHGYTF | TGTGCCAGCAGCTTAGGCAGGGGGCAAGGTCATGGCTACACCTTC | many | TRBJ1-2 | TRBD1 | TRBV13
CASSHLESKNIQYF | TGTGCCAGCAGCCACCTCGAGTCCAAAAACATTCAGTACTTC | - | TRBJ2-4 | - | TRBV14
CASKGDGLARNEQYF | TGTGCCAGCAAGGGGGACGGACTAGCTCGCAACGAGCAGTACTTC | - | TRBJ2-7 | TRBD2 | TRBV27
CASSQEAMNTKAFF | TGTGCCAGCAGCCAAGAAGCCATGAACACTAAAGCTTTCTTT | - | TRBJ1-1 | - | TRBV3-1
CSGGTGLRGYTF | TGCAGCGGCGGAACAGGGCTTCGTGGCTACACCTTC | many | TRBJ1-2 | - | TRBV29-1
CASSPTASGSGEQYF | TGTGCCAGCTCACCAACCGCTAGCGGGAGTGGGGAGCAGTACTTC | few | TRBJ2-7 | TRBD2 | TRBV18
CASSLGTIPYEQYF | TGTGCCAGCAGTTTGGGGACTATCCCTTACGAGCAGTACTTC | many | TRBJ2-7 | TRBD2 | TRBV28
CASSNVRDRSNEQYF | TGTGCCAGCAGCAATGTTCGGGACAGATCCAACGAGCAGTACTTC | - | TRBJ2-7 | TRBD1 | TRBV28
CASILGDRVTAGHYNEQFF | TGTGCCAGTATTCTCGGGGACAGGGTCACAGCGGGGCACTACAATGAGCAGTTCTTC | - | TRBJ2-1 | TRBD1 | TRBV19
CASSQGQGATDTQYF | TGTGCCAGCAGCCAAGGACAGGGGGCTACAGATACGCAGTATTTT | - | TRBJ2-3 | TRBD1 | TRBV4-2
CATSRDGTGELFF | TGTGCCACCAGCAGAGATGGAACCGGGGAGCTGTTTTTT | - | TRBJ2-2 | - | TRBV15
CASSLFGGLATGELFF | TGTGCCAGCAGCTTATTCGGTGGACTAGCAACCGGGGAGCTGTTTTTT | many | TRBJ2-2 | TRBD2 | TRBV7-2
CASSQVPYSGANVLTF | TGTGCCAGCAGCCAAGTCCCGTACTCTGGGGCCAACGTCCTGACTTTC | - | TRBJ2-6 | - | TRBV3-1
CAGSSTEYGYTF | TGTGCCGGTAGTTCGACAGAATATGGCTACACCTTC | - | TRBJ1-2 | - | TRBV19
CASSQEETGLYYYGYTF | TGCGCCAGCAGCCAAGAAGAGACAGGGCTCTACTACTATGGCTACACCTTC | few | TRBJ1-2 | TRBD1 | TRBV4-1
CASSGLIGRDEQFF | TGTGCCAGCAGCGGCTTAATCGGTCGCGATGAGCAGTTCTTC | few | TRBJ2-1 | - | TRBV11-2
CSARGSGTGGYSSYEQYF | TGCAGTGCTAGAGGCTCAGGTACAGGGGGCTACTCTTCCTACGAGCAGTACTTC | few | TRBJ2-7 | TRBD1 | TRBV20-1
CASSHLSRAGELFF | TGTGCCAGCAGCCATCTCTCCAGGGCCGGGGAGCTGTTTTTT | few | TRBJ2-2 | - | TRBV3-1
CASSGRGTTGANILTF | TGTGCCAGCAGCGGTCGCGGGACGACTGGGGCCAACATCCTGACTTTC | few | TRBJ2-6 | - | TRBV7-9
CASSPEGNTGELFF | TGTGCCAGCAGTCCCGAGGGGAACACCGGGGAGCTGTTTTTT | - | TRBJ2-2 | - | TRBV7-9
CASSQWGQATNEKLFF | TGTGCCAGCAGCCAATGGGGCCAGGCAACTAATGAAAAACTGTTTTTT | many | TRBJ1-4 | - | TRBV4-2
CASSRKPGTTDPINEQFF | TGTGCCAGCTCACGAAAACCCGGGACTACTGACCCGATCAATGAGCAGTTCTTC | - | TRBJ2-1 | TRBD2 | TRBV18
CASSQSRDRPNEQFF | TGTGCCAGCAGCCAAAGCCGGGACAGACCCAATGAGCAGTTCTTC | many | TRBJ2-1 | TRBD1 | TRBV7-2
CASSDLQDRGPEAFF | TGTGCCAGCAGCGACCTCCAGGATAGGGGTCCTGAAGCTTTCTTT | many | TRBJ1-1 | - | TRBV7-9
CASSYWYPGTGELFF | TGTGCCAGCAGTTACTGGTATCCAGGGACCGGGGAGCTGTTTTTT | - | TRBJ2-2 | - | TRBV6-2/TRBV6-3
CSAPPGRGIYEQYF | TGCAGTGCCCCGCCGGGGAGGGGGATCTACGAGCAGTACTTC | - | TRBJ2-7 | - | TRBV20-1
CASRRGFTRGRTELGNTIYF | TGTGCCAGCAGACGGGGGTTTACAAGGGGACGGACCGAACTCGGAAACACCATATATTTT | many | TRBJ1-3 | - | TRBV6-1
CSVVPSGANVLTF | TGCAGCGTTGTCCCCTCTGGGGCCAACGTCCTGACTTTC | few | TRBJ2-6 | - | TRBV29-1
CASSSSGSGNIQYF | TGTGCCAGCAGTTCCAGCGGGAGTGGGAACATTCAGTACTTC | few | TRBJ2-4 | TRBD2 | TRBV12-3/TRBV12-4
CASCSGPVTQYF | TGTGCCAGCTGCAGTGGCCCTGTTACGCAGTATTTT | - | TRBJ2-3 | - | TRBV28
CASSESMDPVGKLFF | TGCGCCAGCAGTGAGTCGATGGATCCGGTGGGAAAACTGTTTTTT | many | TRBJ1-4 | - | TRBV10-1
CASSQGSVSYNEQFF | TGCGCCAGCAGCCAGGGATCGGTCTCCTACAATGAGCAGTTCTTC | - | TRBJ2-1 | - | TRBV5-1
CASSSDVIRNTEAFF | TGTGCCAGCAGCTCAGATGTGATCCGGAACACTGAAGCTTTCTTT | many | TRBJ1-1 | - | TRBV7-2
CAITGTGQSPLHF | TGTGCCATCACGGGGACAGGCCAATCACCCCTCCACTTT | once | TRBJ1-6 | TRBD1 | TRBV10-3
CASSETGHRAIRSYEQYF | TGTGCCAGCAGTGAAACGGGACACCGGGCGATCAGATCATACGAGCAGTACTTC | many | TRBJ2-7 | - | TRBV6-1
CASSPIWGTGEAFF | TGTGCCAGCAGCCCAATTTGGGGCACTGGAGAAGCTTTCTTT | many | TRBJ1-1 | - | TRBV3-1
CSAETRTSLLETQYF | TGCAGTGCCGAAACTCGGACCTCTCTTTTGGAGACCCAGTACTTC | many | TRBJ2-5 | - | TRBV20-1
CASSQTSPGETQYF | TGTGCCAGCAGTCAAACTAGCCCAGGAGAGACCCAGTACTTC | few | TRBJ2-5 | - | TRBV6-1
CASSLGSGTGFRQPQHF | TGTGCCAGCAGCTTAGGATCCGGGACAGGTTTTAGACAGCCCCAGCATTTT | many | TRBJ1-5 | TRBD1 | TRBV5-5
CASSFEGLGTEAFF | TGTGCCAGCAGTTTTGAGGGGCTCGGGACTGAAGCTTTCTTT | many | TRBJ1-1 | - | TRBV6-2/TRBV6-3
CASSQFLRANIQYF | TGTGCCAGCAGCCAATTCTTGCGAGCAAACATTCAGTACTTC | - | TRBJ2-4 | - | TRBV2